The sample holds a few counts of the clone carrying this T cell receptor (beta chain). The protocol was immunoSEQ multiplex PCR, while the TCRdb copy is restricted to in-frame clones and leaves out a portion. The sample yields about 68,000 clones, approximately 79% seen once. The sample originates from a study of blood T cell repertoires in COVID-19. Study-wide background: In each case, the material was cDNA or gDNA derived from T cells, B-cell-depleted T cells, or PBMCs.

This CDR3 is 15 amino acids long. Germline values: CDR1 MNHNY, CDR2 SVGAGI (reference sequence). V lost 2 bases and J 6 bases, leaving 16 bases between the germline ends. Sequenced sample: peripheral blood. The source is a woman aged 55-69 years with acute or convalescent COVID-19. The chain joins TRBV6-6 to TRBJ1-1; unclear D gene. CDR3 coding DNA: TGTGCCAGCAGTTACCGCCCCGGTCCGGAGGCTGAAGCTTTCTTT. Translation gives CASSYRPGPEAEAFF.